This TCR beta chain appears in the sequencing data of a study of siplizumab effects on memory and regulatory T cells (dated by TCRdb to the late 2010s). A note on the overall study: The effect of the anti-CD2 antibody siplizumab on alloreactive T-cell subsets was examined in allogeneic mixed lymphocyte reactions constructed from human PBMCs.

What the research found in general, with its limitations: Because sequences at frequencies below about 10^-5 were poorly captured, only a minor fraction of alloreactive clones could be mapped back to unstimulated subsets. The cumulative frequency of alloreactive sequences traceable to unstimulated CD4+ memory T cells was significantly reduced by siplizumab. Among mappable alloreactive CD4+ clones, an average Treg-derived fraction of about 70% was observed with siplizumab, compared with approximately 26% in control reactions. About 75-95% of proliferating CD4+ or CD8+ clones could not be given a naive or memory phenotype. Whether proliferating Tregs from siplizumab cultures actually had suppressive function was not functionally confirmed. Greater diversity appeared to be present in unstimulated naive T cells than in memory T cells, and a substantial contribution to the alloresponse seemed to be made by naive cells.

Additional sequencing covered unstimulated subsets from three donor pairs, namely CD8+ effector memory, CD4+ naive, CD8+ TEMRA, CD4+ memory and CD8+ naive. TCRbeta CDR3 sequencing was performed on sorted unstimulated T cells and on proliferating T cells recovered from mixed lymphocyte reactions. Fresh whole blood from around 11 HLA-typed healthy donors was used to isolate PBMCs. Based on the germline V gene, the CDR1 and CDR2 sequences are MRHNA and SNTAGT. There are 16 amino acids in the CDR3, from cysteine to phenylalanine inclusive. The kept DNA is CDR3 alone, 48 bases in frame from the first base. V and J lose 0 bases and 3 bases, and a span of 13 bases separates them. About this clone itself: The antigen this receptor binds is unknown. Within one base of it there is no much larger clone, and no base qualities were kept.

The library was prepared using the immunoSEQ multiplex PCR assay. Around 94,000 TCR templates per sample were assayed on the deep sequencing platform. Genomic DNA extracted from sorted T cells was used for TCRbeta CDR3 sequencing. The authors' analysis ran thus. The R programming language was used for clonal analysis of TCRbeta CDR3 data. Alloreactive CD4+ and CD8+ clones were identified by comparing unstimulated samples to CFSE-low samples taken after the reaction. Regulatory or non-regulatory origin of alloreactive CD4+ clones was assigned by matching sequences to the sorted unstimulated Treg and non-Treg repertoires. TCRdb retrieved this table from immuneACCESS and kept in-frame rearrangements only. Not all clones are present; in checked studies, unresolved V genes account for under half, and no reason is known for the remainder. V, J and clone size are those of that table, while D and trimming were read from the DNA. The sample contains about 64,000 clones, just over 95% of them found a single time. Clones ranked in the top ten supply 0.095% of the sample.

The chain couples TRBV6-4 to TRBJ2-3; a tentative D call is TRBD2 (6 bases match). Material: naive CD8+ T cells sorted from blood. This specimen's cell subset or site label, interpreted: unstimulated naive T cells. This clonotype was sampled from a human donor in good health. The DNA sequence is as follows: TGTGCCAGCAGTGACTCCTGGGGGGTGGGGACAGATACGCAGTATTTT. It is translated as CASSDSWGVGTDTQYF.